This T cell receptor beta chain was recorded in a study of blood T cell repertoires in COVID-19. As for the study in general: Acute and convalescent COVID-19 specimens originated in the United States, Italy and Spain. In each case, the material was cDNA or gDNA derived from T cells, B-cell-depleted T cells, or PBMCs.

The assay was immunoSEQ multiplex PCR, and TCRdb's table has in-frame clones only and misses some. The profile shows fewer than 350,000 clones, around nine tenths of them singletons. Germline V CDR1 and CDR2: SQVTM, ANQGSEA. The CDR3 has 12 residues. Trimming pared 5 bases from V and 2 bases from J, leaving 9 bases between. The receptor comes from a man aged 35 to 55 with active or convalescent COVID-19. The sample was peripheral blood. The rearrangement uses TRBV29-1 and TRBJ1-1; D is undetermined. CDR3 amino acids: CSVHRKNTEAFF. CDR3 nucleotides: TGCAGCGTTCACAGAAAAAACACTGAAGCTTTCTTT.